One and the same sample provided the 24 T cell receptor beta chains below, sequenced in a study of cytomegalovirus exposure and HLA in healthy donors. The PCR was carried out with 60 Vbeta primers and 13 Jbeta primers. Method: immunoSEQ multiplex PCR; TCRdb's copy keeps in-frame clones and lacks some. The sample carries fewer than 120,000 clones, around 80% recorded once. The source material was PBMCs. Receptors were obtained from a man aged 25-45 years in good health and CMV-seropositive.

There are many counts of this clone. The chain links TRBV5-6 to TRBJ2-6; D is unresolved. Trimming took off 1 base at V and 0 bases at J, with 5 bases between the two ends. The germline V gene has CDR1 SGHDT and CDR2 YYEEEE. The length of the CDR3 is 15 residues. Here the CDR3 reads CASSLSISGANVLTF. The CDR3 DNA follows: TGTGCCAGCAGCTTGTCCATCTCTGGGGCCAACGTCCTGACTTTC.

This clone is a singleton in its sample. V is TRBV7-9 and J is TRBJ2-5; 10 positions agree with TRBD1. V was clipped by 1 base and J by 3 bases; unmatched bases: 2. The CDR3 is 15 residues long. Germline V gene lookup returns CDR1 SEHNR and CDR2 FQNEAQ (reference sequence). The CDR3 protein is CASSLVGTGEETQYF. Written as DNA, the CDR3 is TGTGCCAGCAGCTTAGTCGGGACAGGGGAAGAGACCCAGTACTTC. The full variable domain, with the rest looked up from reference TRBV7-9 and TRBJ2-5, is DTGVSQNPRHKITKRGQNVTFRCDPISEHNRLYWYRQTLGQGPEFLTYFQNEAQLEKSRLLSDRFSAERPKGSFSTLEIQRTEQGDSAMYLCASSLVGTGEETQYFGPGTRLLVL.

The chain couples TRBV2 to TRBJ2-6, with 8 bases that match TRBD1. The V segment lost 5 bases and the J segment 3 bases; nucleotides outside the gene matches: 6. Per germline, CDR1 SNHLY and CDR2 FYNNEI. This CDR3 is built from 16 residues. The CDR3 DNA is TGTGCCAGCAGTAGGCAGGGGGCTTATGGGGCCAACGTCCTGACTTTC. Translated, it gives CASSRQGAYGANVLTF.

CDR3: CAWSGRGHGTEAFF. The CDR3 nucleotides read TGTGCCTGGAGTGGCAGGGGGCATGGGACTGAAGCTTTCTTT. The chain joins TRBV30 to TRBJ1-1, with 8 bases that match TRBD1. V shed 1 base and J 5 bases; nucleotides not matched to a gene: 6. Germline V gives CDR1 GTSNPN, CDR2 SVGIG (reference sequence). This CDR3 is 14 amino acids long.

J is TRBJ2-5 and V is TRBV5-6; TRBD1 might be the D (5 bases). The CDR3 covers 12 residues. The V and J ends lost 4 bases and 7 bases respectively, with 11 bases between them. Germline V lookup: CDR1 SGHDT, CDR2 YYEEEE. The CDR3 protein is CASSQGPRTQYF. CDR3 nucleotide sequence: TGTGCCAGCAGCCAGGGCCCCCGGACCCAGTACTTC.

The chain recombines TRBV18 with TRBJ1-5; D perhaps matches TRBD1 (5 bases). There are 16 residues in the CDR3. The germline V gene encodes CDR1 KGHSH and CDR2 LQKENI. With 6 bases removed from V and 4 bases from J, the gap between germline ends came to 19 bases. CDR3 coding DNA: TGTGCCAGCTCCCTGCGGGGGGGTGTGCAGAATCAGCCCCAGCATTTT. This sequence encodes CASSLRGGVQNQPQHF.

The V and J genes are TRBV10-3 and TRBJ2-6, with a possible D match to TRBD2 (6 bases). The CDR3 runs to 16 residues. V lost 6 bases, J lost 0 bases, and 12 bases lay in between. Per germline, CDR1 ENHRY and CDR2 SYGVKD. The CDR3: CAISQGLLSGANVLTF. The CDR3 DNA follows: TGTGCCATCAGCCAGGGACTGCTCTCTGGGGCCAACGTCCTGACTTTC.

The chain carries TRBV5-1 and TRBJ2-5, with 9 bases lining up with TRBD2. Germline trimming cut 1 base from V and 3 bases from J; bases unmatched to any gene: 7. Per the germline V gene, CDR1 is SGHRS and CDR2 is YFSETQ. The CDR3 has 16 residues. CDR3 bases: TGCGCCAGCAGCTTGTTCGGTTCTAGCGGGAAAGAGACCCAGTACTTC. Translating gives CASSLFGSSGKETQYF.

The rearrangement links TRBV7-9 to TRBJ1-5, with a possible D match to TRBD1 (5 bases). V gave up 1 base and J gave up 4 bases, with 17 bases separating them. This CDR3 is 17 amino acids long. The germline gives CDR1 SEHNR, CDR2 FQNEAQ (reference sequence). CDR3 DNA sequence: TGTGCCAGCAGCTTAGGGCCTTGGGACGGGGGGAATCAGCCCCAGCATTTT. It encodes CASSLGPWDGGNQPQHF.

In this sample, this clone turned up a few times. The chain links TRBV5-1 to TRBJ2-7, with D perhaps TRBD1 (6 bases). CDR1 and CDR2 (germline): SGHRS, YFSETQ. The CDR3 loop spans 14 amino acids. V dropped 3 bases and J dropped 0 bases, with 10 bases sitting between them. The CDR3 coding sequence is TGCGCCAGCAGCTCAGGACAGCTCTCCTACGAGCAGTACTTC. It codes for CASSSGQLSYEQYF.

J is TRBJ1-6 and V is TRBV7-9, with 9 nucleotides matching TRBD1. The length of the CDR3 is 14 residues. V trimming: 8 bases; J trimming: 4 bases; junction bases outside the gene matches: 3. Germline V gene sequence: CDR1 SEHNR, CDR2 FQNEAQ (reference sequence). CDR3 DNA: TGTGCCAGCTCGGGACAGGGATATAATTCACCCCTCCACTTT. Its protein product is CASSGQGYNSPLHF.

The CDR3 loop is CASTLTGTGNTEAFF. The CDR3 coding sequence is TGCGCCAGCACCTTAACAGGGACAGGGAACACTGAAGCTTTCTTT. The rearrangement links TRBV5-1 to TRBJ1-1, with 8 bases lining up with TRBD1. V was clipped by 6 bases and J by 1 base; unmatched bases: 8. This CDR3 is 15 amino acids long. Germline V gene lookup returns CDR1 SGHRS and CDR2 YFSETQ.

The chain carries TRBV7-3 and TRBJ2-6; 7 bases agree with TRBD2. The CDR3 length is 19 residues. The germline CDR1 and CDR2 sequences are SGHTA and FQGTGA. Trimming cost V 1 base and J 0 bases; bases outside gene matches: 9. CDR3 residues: CASSLRGGETYSGANVLTF. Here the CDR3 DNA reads TGTGCCAGCAGCTTAAGGGGGGGGGAAACCTACTCTGGGGCCAACGTCCTGACTTTC.

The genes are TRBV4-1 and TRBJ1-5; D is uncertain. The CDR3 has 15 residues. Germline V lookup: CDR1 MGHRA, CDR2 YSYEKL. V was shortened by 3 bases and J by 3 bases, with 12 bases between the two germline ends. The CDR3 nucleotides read TGCGCCAGCAGCCAGTTATCGGGAGACAATCAGCCCCAGCATTTT. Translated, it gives CASSQLSGDNQPQHF.

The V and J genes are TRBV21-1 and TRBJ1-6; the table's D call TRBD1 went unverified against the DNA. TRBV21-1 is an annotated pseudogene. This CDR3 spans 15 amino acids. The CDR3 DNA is TGTGCCAGCGTACAAGACACAAGGGGCGGTTCACCCCTCCACTTT. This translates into CASVQDTRGGSPLHF.

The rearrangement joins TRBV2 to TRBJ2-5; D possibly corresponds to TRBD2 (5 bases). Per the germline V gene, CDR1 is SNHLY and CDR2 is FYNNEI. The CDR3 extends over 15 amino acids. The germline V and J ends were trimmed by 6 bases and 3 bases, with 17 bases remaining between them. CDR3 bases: TGTGCCAGCAGACCCCGTGAGGGTGACAAAGAGACCCAGTACTTC. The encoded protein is CASRPREGDKETQYF.

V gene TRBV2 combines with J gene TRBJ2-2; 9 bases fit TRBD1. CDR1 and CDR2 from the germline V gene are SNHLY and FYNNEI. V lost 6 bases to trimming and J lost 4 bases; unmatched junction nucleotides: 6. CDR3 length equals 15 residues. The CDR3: CASRQWTGATGELFF. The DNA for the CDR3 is TGTGCCAGCAGACAATGGACAGGGGCCACCGGGGAGCTGTTTTTT.

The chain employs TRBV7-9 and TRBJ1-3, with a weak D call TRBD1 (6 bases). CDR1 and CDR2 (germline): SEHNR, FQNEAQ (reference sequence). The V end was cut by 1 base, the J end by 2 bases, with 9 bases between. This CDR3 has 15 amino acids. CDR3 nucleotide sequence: TGTGCCAGCAGCTTAGACGGGGGGCCTGGAAACACCATATATTTT. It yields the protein CASSLDGGPGNTIYF.

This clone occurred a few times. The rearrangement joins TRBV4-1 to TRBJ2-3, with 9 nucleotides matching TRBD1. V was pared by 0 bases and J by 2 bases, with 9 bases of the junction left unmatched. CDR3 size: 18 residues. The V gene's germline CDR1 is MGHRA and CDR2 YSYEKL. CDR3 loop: CASSQDAPTGGLTDTQYF. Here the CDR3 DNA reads TGCGCCAGCAGCCAAGATGCCCCTACAGGGGGCCTCACAGATACGCAGTATTTT.

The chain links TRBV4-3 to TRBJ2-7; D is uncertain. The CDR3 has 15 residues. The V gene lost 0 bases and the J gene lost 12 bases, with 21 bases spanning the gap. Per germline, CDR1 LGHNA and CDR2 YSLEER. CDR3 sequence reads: CASSQDWLGQDVLYF. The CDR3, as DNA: TGCGCCAGCAGCCAAGACTGGCTGGGCCAAGACGTTCTGTACTTC.

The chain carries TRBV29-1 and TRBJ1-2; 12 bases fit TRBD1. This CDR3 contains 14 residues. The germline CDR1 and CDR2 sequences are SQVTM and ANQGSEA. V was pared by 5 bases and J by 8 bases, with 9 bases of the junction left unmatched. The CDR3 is CSVPSRDRGLGYTF. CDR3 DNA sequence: TGCAGCGTTCCTTCCCGGGACAGGGGGCTGGGCTACACCTTC.

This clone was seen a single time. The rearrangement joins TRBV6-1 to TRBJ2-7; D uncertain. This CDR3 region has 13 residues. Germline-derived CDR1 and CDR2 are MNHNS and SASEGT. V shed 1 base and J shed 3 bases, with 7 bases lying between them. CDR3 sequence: CASSEDDNYEQYF. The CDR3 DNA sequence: TGTGCCAGCAGTGAAGATGACAACTACGAGCAGTACTTC.

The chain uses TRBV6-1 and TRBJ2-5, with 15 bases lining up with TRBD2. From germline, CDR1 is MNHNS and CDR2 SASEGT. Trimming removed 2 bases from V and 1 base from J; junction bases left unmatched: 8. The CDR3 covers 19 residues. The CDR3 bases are TGTGCCAGCAGTGAATGGCGTGGGGGACTAGCGGGGGGCCAAGAGACCCAGTACTTC. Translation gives CASSEWRGGLAGGQETQYF.

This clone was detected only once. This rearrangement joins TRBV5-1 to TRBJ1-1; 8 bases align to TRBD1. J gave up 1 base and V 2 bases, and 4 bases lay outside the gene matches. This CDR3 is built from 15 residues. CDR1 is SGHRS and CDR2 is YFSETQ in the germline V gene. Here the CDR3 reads CASSFSGQGNTEAFF. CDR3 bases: TGCGCCAGCAGCTTCTCCGGACAGGGGAACACTGAAGCTTTCTTT.